The rows below give T cell receptor beta chains drawn from one sample of a study of CD8+CD57+ T cells in acquired aplastic anemia. TCRdb used MiXCR to reprocess the reads, holding one entry per CDR3 protein. The table includes roughly 180,000 distinct CDR3 sequences, around three fifths detected once. The sequenced material came from sorted CD4+, CD8+, or CD8+CD57+ T cells (not recorded which) from PBMCs. The receptors derive from a human donor with severe aplastic anemia or a healthy control (not recorded which). CDR3s include the opening cysteine and the closing phenylalanine or tryptophan. A row's size may be missing; if present it is once, few, many or a size class.

many	TRBV27	TRBJ2-7	CASTKGSSGLAEQYF
.	TRBV7-8	TRBJ2-7	CASSSDRGFSEQYF
many	TRBV12-3/TRBV12-4	TRBJ2-3	CASSRTTGTDTQYF
.	TRBV19	TRBJ2-5	CASSSPGQGETQYF
once	TRBV29-1	TRBJ1-4	CSARTGANEKLFF
.	TRBV3-1	TRBJ2-5	CASSQDPGVDQPQYF
.	TRBV15	TRBJ2-5	CATSRDGQTAQETQYF
.	TRBV6-5	TRBJ2-7	CASSHREPYEQYF
.	TRBV20-1	TRBJ2-7	CSASSPAPQPYEQYF
.	TRBV19	TRBJ2-5	CASSHGQAPETQYF
.	TRBV7-3	TRBJ2-1	CASSVLAEGNEQFF
.	TRBV5-1	TRBJ1-1	CASKAGPPYEAFF
.	TRBV7-2	TRBJ2-7	CASSQIDNAGTGGREQYF
once	TRBV19	TRBJ1-1	CASTPVRGSTEAFF
few	TRBV29-1	TRBJ1-2	CGVVSPGGANGHTF
.	TRBV20-1	TRBJ1-2	CSARRRQGEYGYTF
once	TRBV24-1	TRBJ2-2	CATSGGLGANTGELFF
many	TRBV9	TRBJ1-1	CASSVNGRWDTEAFF
many	TRBV7-9	TRBJ2-7	CASSSTGSVPYEQYF
.	TRBV10-3	TRBJ1-5	CAIGGKSNQPQHF
.	TRBV7-9	TRBJ2-1	CASSPTQTSVNEQFF
few	TRBV10-3	TRBJ1-2	CAISESGSGGGYTF
few	TRBV20-1	TRBJ1-6	CSARGQGNEASPLHF
.	TRBV10-2	TRBJ1-1	CASTQTENTEAFF
.	TRBV9	TRBJ2-1	CASSVAGTGYNEQFF
.	TRBV19	TRBJ1-2	CASSMASGPTYGYTF
.	TRBV2	TRBJ2-7	CASTSYLYEQYF
.	TRBV9	TRBJ2-2	CASSAGTANTGELFF
.	TRBV7-9	TRBJ2-7	CASSLIPDVSEQYF